These T cell receptor beta chains were read from a single sample in a study of blood T cell repertoires in COVID-19. Profiling relied on immunoSEQ multiplex PCR, and the TCRdb table lists in-frame clones only, not all of them. The table has more than 150,000 clones, approximately 80% seen once; the top ten hold over 9.5%. Sequencing was done on a sample of PBMCs or T cells enriched from blood (not recorded which). Receptors were obtained from a man aged 35-49 years who had recovered from COVID-19. The CDR3 runs from the conserved cysteine through the conserved F or W. The order of the fields is D gene, J gene, V gene, clone size, CDR3 DNA, CDR3 protein. The D gene is left open where the match is weak. Clone size is not always given. Where it is, it says once, few, many or a class for expanded clones.

- TRBJ1-1 TRBV7-3 once TGTGCCAGCAGCTTAATCGACAGCCGTATGAACACTGAAGCTTTCTTT CASSLIDSRMNTEAFF
- TRBJ2-1 TRBV5-1 - TGCGCCAGCAGCTTGGCCCGGGACTCGTCCTACAATGAGCAGTTCTTC CASSLARDSSYNEQFF
TRBD1 TRBJ2-5 TRBV10-3 few TGTGCCATCAATCCGACAGGGCATGAGGAGACCCAGTACTTC CAINPTGHEETQYF
- TRBJ2-5 TRBV6-2/TRBV6-3 - TGTGCCAGCAGTTACGAGGTCAACAGGATTGAAAGTGAAGAGACCCAGTACTTC CASSYEVNRIESEETQYF
TRBD1 TRBJ2-2 TRBV5-5 few TGTGCCAGCAGCAAAATTCAGGGGGCAAGCACCGGGGAGCTGTTTTTT CASSKIQGASTGELFF
- TRBJ1-1 TRBV7-2 - TGTGCCAGCAGCTTAGGCCAGGGCGGTCTGTCTGAAGCTTTCTTT CASSLGQGGLSEAFF
TRBD1 TRBJ1-1 TRBV7-9 few TGTGCCAGCAGCCAGCAGGGGGCCAACACTGAAGCTTTCTTT CASSQQGANTEAFF
TRBD2 TRBJ2-5 TRBV7-9 - TGTGCCAGCAGTTCTAGCGGGAGCCTCGGGGAGACCCAGTACTTC CASSSSGSLGETQYF
- TRBJ1-4 TRBV18 - TGTGCCAGCTCAATGGGGACATTAGAAAAACTGTTTTTT CASSMGTLEKLFF
TRBD1 TRBJ2-7 TRBV18 once TGTGCCAGCTCACCAAGGGACAGGGGAGCCTACGAGCAGTACTTC CASSPRDRGAYEQYF
- TRBJ2-2 TRBV7-3 - TGTGCCAGCAGCTTAAGGTCCGGGACTCTTAACACCGGGGAGCTGTTTTTT CASSLRSGTLNTGELFF
- TRBJ1-1 TRBV12-3/TRBV12-4 - TGTGCCAGCAGTTCATACAGGGAAGCTTTCTTT CASSSYREAFF
- TRBJ1-5 TRBV12-3/TRBV12-4 few TGTGCCAGCAGTCCCGGAGGAGGGCAGCATTTT CASSPGGGQHF
TRBD1 TRBJ2-5 TRBV2 - TGTGCCAGCAGCCGGGACAGCCAAGAGACCCAGTACTTC CASSRDSQETQYF
- TRBJ2-1 TRBV9 - TGTGCCAGCAGCGTAGGCGGCGAGGACAATGAGCAGTTCTTC CASSVGGEDNEQFF
TRBD2 TRBJ2-1 TRBV11-3 few TGTGCCAGCAGCTCCCGGGCTAGCGGGAGCTCCACCTACAATGAGCAGTTCTTC CASSSRASGSSTYNEQFF
- TRBJ2-2 TRBV11-1 - TGTGCCAGCAGCGTACTGGGTGGGCGCCGGGAGCTGTTTTTT CASSVLGGRRELFF
- TRBJ1-1 TRBV18 - TGTGCCAGCCAGGAGGGGAACACTGAAGCTTTCTTT CASQEGNTEAFF
- TRBJ1-2 TRBV6-2/TRBV6-3 - TGTGCCAGCAGTTACTCGGACCTCGGACAGATCTATGGCTACACCTTC CASSYSDLGQIYGYTF
- TRBJ2-1 TRBV7-2 - TGTGCTATCAGATTGCTTGACAGCGACAATGAGCAGTTCTTC CAIRLLDSDNEQFF
- TRBJ2-1 TRBV6-2/TRBV6-3 - TGTGCCAGCAGTTACGGGGACTCGGGTCGGGACAATGAGCAGTTCTTC CASSYGDSGRDNEQFF
- TRBJ1-2 TRBV29-1 - TGCAGCGTTACAGGAATAATCTATGGCTACACCTTC CSVTGIIYGYTF
TRBD1 TRBJ1-6 TRBV2 - TGTGCCAGCAGCCGACAGGGAGAGGGATTCCCCCTCCACTTT CASSRQGEGFPLHF
- TRBJ1-2 TRBV7-8 - TGTGCCAGCAGCTTACGGACGACCCCCTCCGCGGGAGGCTACACCTTC CASSLRTTPSAGGYTF
TRBD2 TRBJ2-2 TRBV29-1 once TGCAGCGTCCGAGCGGGGGCGAACACCGGGGAGCTGTTTTTT CSVRAGANTGELFF
- TRBJ1-1 TRBV7-2 once TGTGCCAGCAGCTTGGGGCTTGGGAGGGACTTGAACACTGAAGCTTTCTTT CASSLGLGRDLNTEAFF
TRBD2 TRBJ2-7 TRBV28 - TGTGCCAGCATCTCCGGGGGGGGTCACGTCTCCTACGAGCAGTACTTC CASISGGGHVSYEQYF
TRBD1 TRBJ2-1 TRBV27 - TGTGCCAGCAGTTTTTGGGACAGGCACAATGAGCAGTTCTTC CASSFWDRHNEQFF
- TRBJ1-2 TRBV10-2 - TGCGCCAGCAGTGGTGGAGGGACGATCGGCTACACCTTC CASSGGGTIGYTF
- TRBJ1-1 TRBV4-2 - TGTGCCAGCAGCCAAGGAGACAGCCTTGAAGCTTTCTTT CASSQGDSLEAFF
- TRBJ1-3 TRBV18 few TGTGCCAGCTCACCACTACAGGCAGGCACCTCTGGAAACACCATATATTTT CASSPLQAGTSGNTIYF
TRBD1 TRBJ2-5 TRBV7-3 once TGTGCCAGCAGCTCAGACAGGGGAAGAGAGACCCAGTACTTC CASSSDRGRETQYF
- TRBJ2-2 TRBV29-1 - TGCAGCGTTGAAGGGACAGCTCGCTCCACCGGGGAGCTGTTTTTT CSVEGTARSTGELFF
- TRBJ1-3 TRBV9 - TGTGCCAGCAGCTCCTCCGGTACTGGAAACACCATATATTTT CASSSSGTGNTIYF
TRBD1 TRBJ1-2 TRBV9 - TGTGCCAGCAGCCCGGCCGGGACAGGGTGGTATGGCTACACCTTC CASSPAGTGWYGYTF
- TRBJ2-1 TRBV28 once TGTGCCAGCAGTTTAGGTGGGGGAGGCTTGAAAAATGAGCAGTTCTTC CASSLGGGGLKNEQFF
- TRBJ1-6 TRBV7-9 - TGTGCCAGCAGCCCGCCGGGACTTCGGAATTCACCCCTCCACTTT CASSPPGLRNSPLHF
TRBD1 TRBJ1-2 TRBV27 few TGTGCCAGCAGCCCTGGGACAGGGGCTCACTATGGCTACACCTTC CASSPGTGAHYGYTF
- TRBJ2-7 TRBV25-1 once TGTGCCAGCAGTGAAGTTAGTCTCTACGAGCAGTACTTC CASSEVSLYEQYF
- TRBJ1-1 TRBV28 - TGTGCCAGCAGGAAAGGAGGGGATAGCACTGAAGCTTTCTTT CASRKGGDSTEAFF
- TRBJ1-1 TRBV9 many TGTGCCAGCAGCACTGGAGGGGGGGACATGAACACTGAAGCTTTCTTT CASSTGGGDMNTEAFF
- TRBJ1-5 TRBV9 - TGTGCCAGCAGCGACGGCCCCCAGGAGCCCCAGCATTTT CASSDGPQEPQHF
- TRBJ1-5 TRBV28 - TGTGCCGCGGGATGGAGGAACCAGCCCCAGCATTTT CAAGWRNQPQHF
TRBD1 TRBJ1-1 TRBV6-5 - TGTGCCAGCTATCGACAGGGCGCGAACACTGAAGCTTTCTTT CASYRQGANTEAFF
- TRBJ1-6 TRBV19 - TGTGCCAGTAGTATTGGGCAGTCGACCGCCCTCCACTTT CASSIGQSTALHF
- TRBJ2-1 TRBV6-5 - TGTGCCAGCAGTTACTCCCCCGCACGTGGAGATGAGCAGTTCTTC CASSYSPARGDEQFF